These 9 T cell receptor beta chains originate from one sample sequenced in a study of CD8 T cells in Susac syndrome. The RNA input was about 0.5 to 1 ug, and it was reverse transcribed with random hexamers. TCRdb processed the immunoSEQ multiplex PCR reads anew with MiXCR; each CDR3 protein has one entry. This repertoire shows approximately 150,000 distinct CDR3 sequences, about 92% found once; its top ten account for approximately 0.075%. The source material was CD4+ T cells from PBMCs. Source of these receptors: a human donor in good health.

The rearrangement joins TRBV28 to TRBJ1-4; 8 nucleotides match TRBD1. J lost 4 bases, V lost 6 bases, and 4 bases had no gene match. This CDR3 is 14 amino acids long. From germline, CDR1 is MDHEN and CDR2 SYDVKM. CDR3 protein: CASSSGQGNEKLFF. CDR3 bases: TGTGCCAGCAGCTCCGGACAGGGTAATGAAAAACTGTTTTTT.

The rearrangement uses TRBV9 and TRBJ2-2; possibly TRBD1 for D (6 bases). Trimming took 5 bases from V and 1 from J, leaving 12 bases between them. The germline V gene encodes CDR1 SGDLS and CDR2 YYNGEE. CDR3 length: 15 amino acids. CDR3 nucleotide sequence: TGTGCCAGCAGGTCGGGACAACAGAACACCGGGGAGCTGTTTTTT. This sequence encodes CASRSGQQNTGELFF. The whole variable domain, filled in from reference TRBV9 and TRBJ2-2, reads DSGVTQTPKHLITATGQRVTLRCSPRSGDLSVYWYQQSLDQGLQFLIQYYNGEERAKGNILERFSAQQFPDLHSELNLSSLELGDSALYFCASRSGQQNTGELFFGEGSRLTVL.

The chain recombines TRBV4-3 with TRBJ1-3; D is possibly TRBD1 (5 bases). Germline V CDR1 and CDR2: LGHNA, YSLEER. Trimming shortened V by 2 bases and J by 4 bases, and 15 bases separated the two germline ends. The CDR3 covers 16 residues. CDR3 loop: CASSQTAGGGGNTIYF. CDR3 nucleotides: TGCGCCAGCAGCCAAACGGCGGGGGGGGGAGGAAACACCATATATTTT.

The chain employs TRBV7-9 and TRBJ2-1; 7 nucleotides line up with TRBD1. CDR3 length: 14 residues. Trimming cost V 4 bases and J 5 bases; bases outside gene matches: 5. The germline V gene encodes CDR1 SEHNR and CDR2 FQNEAQ (reference sequence). Here the CDR3 reads CASSSGTDNNEQFF. In nucleotides, the CDR3 is TGTGCCAGCAGCTCCGGGACAGATAACAATGAGCAGTTCTTC.

V usage is TRBV3-1 and J usage is TRBJ2-7; the D is unclear. CDR3 length equals 15 residues. From germline, CDR1 is LGHDT and CDR2 YNNKEL (reference sequence). Trimming left V 2 bases short and J 6 bases short, with 17 bases between. Written as DNA, the CDR3 is TGTGCCAGCAGCCAAAGTCTTGGGGTGGCTTTCGAGCAGTACTTC. The encoded protein is CASSQSLGVAFEQYF.

The chain uses TRBV27 and TRBJ2-5, with no clear D. V was clipped by 5 bases and J by 2 bases, with 12 bases between them. CDR1 and CDR2 from the germline V gene are MNHEY and SMNVEV (reference sequence). This CDR3 has 14 residues. The CDR3 spells CASSPTYTQETQYF. The CDR3 region has the DNA TGTGCCAGCAGTCCCACCTATACGCAAGAGACCCAGTACTTC.

The gene calls are TRBV3-1 and TRBJ2-5; TRBD1 is a possible D gene (5 bases). The CDR3 is made up of 14 amino acids. Germline loops: CDR1 LGHDT, CDR2 YNNKEL (reference sequence). The V end lost 0 bases, the J end lost 4 bases, and 9 bases lay between the germline ends. CDR3 sequence: CASSQDPRAETQYF. Written as DNA, the CDR3 is TGTGCCAGCAGCCAAGATCCCAGGGCAGAGACCCAGTACTTC.

The chain recombines TRBV7-9 with TRBJ1-3; D is unclear. CDR3 length: 16 amino acids. V shed 5 bases and J shed 2 bases, with 16 bases lying between them. Germline CDR1 reads SEHNR; CDR2 reads FQNEAQ (reference sequence). The DNA for the CDR3 is TGTGCCAGCAGCACCGCCCGGACCGACCCTGGAAACACCATATATTTT. Protein product: CASSTARTDPGNTIYF.

This chain links TRBV29-1 with TRBJ2-5; possibly TRBD1 or TRBD2 for D (5 bases each). CDR3 length: 15 amino acids. Germline lookup yields CDR1 SQVTM and CDR2 ANQGSEA. Trimming removed 0 bases from V and 5 bases from J, with 16 bases in between. CDR3 in amino acids: CSVEEEAGSRETQYF. The CDR3 DNA sequence: TGCAGCGTTGAAGAGGAGGCAGGGTCTAGGGAGACCCAGTACTTC.